Each of the 17 T cell receptor beta chains below was sequenced from the same sample in a study. TCRdb re-called the RT-PCR reads with MiXCR, one entry per CDR3 protein. The profile shows almost 700,000 distinct CDR3 sequences, more than 13% of them singletons. Sequencing was done on a sample of memory CD4+ T cells from blood. These receptors came from a female donor in good health, serving as a healthy control.

In this sample, this clonotype turned up a few times. V and J are TRBV7-2 and TRBJ2-3; D is unclear. The germline V gene has CDR1 SGHTA and CDR2 FQGNSA. This CDR3 spans 16 amino acids. Trimming shortened V by 1 base and J by 0 bases, and 11 bases separated the two germline ends. The CDR3 DNA is TGTGCCAGCAGCTTAGTAAGTGCGGTTAGCACAGATACGCAGTATTTT. Translation: CASSLVSAVSTDTQYF.

This clonotype has a count of ten or more. This sequence joins TRBV29-1 and TRBJ2-5, with D possibly matching TRBD2 (6 bases). The CDR3 extends over 13 amino acids. With 7 bases removed from V and 2 bases from J, the gap between germline ends came to 14 bases. The V gene's germline CDR1 is SQVTM and CDR2 ANQGSEA. Written as DNA, the CDR3 is TGCAGCGCAGACGGGGGACGACAAGAGACCCAGTACTTC. It codes for CSADGGRQETQYF.

This clonotype was recorded a few times. J is TRBJ2-1 and V is TRBV7-9, with 10 nucleotides matching TRBD2. V dropped 5 bases and J dropped 5; count of bases not matched to a gene: 12. The CDR3 totals 17 residues. Germline loops: CDR1 SEHNR, CDR2 FQNEAQ (reference sequence). The CDR3 sequence: CASSHTGASGGHNEQFF. Here the CDR3 DNA reads TGTGCCAGCAGCCACACAGGTGCTAGCGGGGGACACAATGAGCAGTTCTTC.

The chain couples TRBV6-2 or TRBV6-3 to TRBJ2-3, with D possibly being TRBD2 (6 bases). CDR3 size: 17 residues. Germline-derived CDR1 and CDR2 are MNHEY and SVGEGT. The ends were cut back, 7 bases at V and 0 bases at J, with 20 bases in the middle. As DNA, the CDR3 is TGTGCCAGCACCTTGTCCCCTGGCGGGGCTAGCACAGATACGCAGTATTTT. This sequence encodes CASTLSPGGASTDTQYF.

This clonotype occurred many times. The chain is built from TRBV20-1 and TRBJ2-1; TRBD2 aligns across 11 bases. The V segment lost 5 bases and the J segment 13 bases; nucleotides outside the gene matches: 13. Looked up from germline, CDR1 is DFQATT and CDR2 is SNEGSKA (reference sequence). The CDR3 is made up of 14 amino acids. DNA for the CDR3: TGCAGTGCTCTTAGCGGGAGGGCCTTAGGGGACCAGTTCTTC. Amino acid sequence: CSALSGRALGDQFF.

The V gene is TRBV10-3, the J gene TRBJ2-6; D is uncertain. The CDR3 has 15 amino acids. Germline assignment: CDR1 ENHRY and CDR2 SYGVKD. V dropped 3 bases and J dropped 0 bases, with 6 bases sitting between them. The CDR3 coding sequence is TGTGCCATCAGTGATTATCTCTCTGGGGCCAACGTCCTGACTTTC. Translating gives CAISDYLSGANVLTF.

The table lists this clonotype with many counts. V is TRBV12-3 or TRBV12-4 and J is TRBJ1-4, with a tentative D call TRBD1 (5 bases). The CDR3 runs 14 residues. Trimming took off 6 bases at V and 8 bases at J, with 16 bases between the two ends. The CDR3 DNA is TGTGCCAGCAGCCCCACGGGGCCAGGCGAAAAACTGTTTTTT. Protein product: CASSPTGPGEKLFF.

The rearrangement links TRBV20-1 to TRBJ2-1; 7 bases line up with TRBD2. This CDR3 comprises 13 residues. V shed 5 bases, J shed 3 bases, and the junction held 4 bases outside the gene matches. Per germline, CDR1 DFQATT and CDR2 SNEGSKA (reference sequence). For the CDR3, the DNA is TGCAGTGCTCAAGCGGGACTCTACAATGAGCAGTTCTTC. Its translation is CSAQAGLYNEQFF.

This clonotype was counted ten times or more. J is TRBJ1-1 and V is TRBV7-9; the match to TRBD1 covers 7 bases. From germline, CDR1 is SEHNR and CDR2 FQNEAQ (reference sequence). V dropped 2 bases and J dropped 6; count of bases not matched to a gene: 6. The CDR3 sequence is 14 residues long. CDR3 nucleotides: TGTGCCAGCAGCTTAAAAGGGGGCCGGGCTGAAGCTTTCTTT. This encodes CASSLKGGRAEAFF.

The CDR3 nucleotides are TGTGCCAGCAGCCTAAAGATTCTAGCGGGGGAGTATTTT. Translated, it gives CASSLKILAGEYF. The rearrangement links TRBV7-8 to TRBJ2-3; 10 nucleotides agree with TRBD2. The CDR3 consists of 13 residues. V was clipped by 5 bases and J by 13 bases; unmatched bases: 9. Per germline, CDR1 SGHVS and CDR2 FQNEAQ.

At least ten counts were recorded for this clonotype. The chain couples TRBV12-3 or TRBV12-4 to TRBJ1-4; D uncertain. This CDR3 comprises 16 residues. V shed 1 base and J shed 0 bases, with 9 bases lying between them. CDR3 protein: CASSLDSYATNEKLFF. The CDR3 DNA reads TGTGCCAGCAGTTTAGACAGCTATGCAACTAATGAAAAACTGTTTTTT.

This clonotype has just a few counts. The chain recombines TRBV5-1 with TRBJ2-5; D is perhaps TRBD2 (6 bases). This CDR3 is 12 amino acids long. Per germline, CDR1 SGHRS and CDR2 YFSETQ. V gave up 5 bases and J gave up 3 bases, with 8 bases separating them. CDR3 sequence: CASRPSEETQYF. CDR3 nucleotides: TGCGCCAGCAGACCTAGCGAAGAGACCCAGTACTTC. Full variable domain (rest looked up from reference TRBV5-1 and TRBJ2-5): KAGVTQTPRYLIKTRGQQVTLSCSPISGHRSVSWYQQTPGQGLQFLFEYFSETQRNKGNFPGRFSGRQFSNSRSEMNVSTLELGDSALYLCASRPSEETQYFGPGTRLLVL.

This clonotype was picked up many times. This chain links TRBV12-3 or TRBV12-4 with TRBJ2-2, with 10 bases fitting TRBD2. There are 15 residues in the CDR3. V was pared by 7 bases and J by 7 bases, with 9 bases of the junction left unmatched. CDR3 nucleotide sequence: TGTGCCAGCAATCTTGGGGTAGCGGGAGGCGGGGAGCTGTTTTTT. Translating it yields CASNLGVAGGGELFF.

V usage is TRBV7-8 and J usage is TRBJ1-1; no definite D call. The germline gives CDR1 SGHVS, CDR2 FQNEAQ. V shed 0 bases and J shed 1 base, with 6 bases lying between them. The CDR3 consists of 14 residues. The CDR3 is CASSLAGWNTEAFF. The CDR3 DNA follows: TGTGCCAGCAGCTTAGCTGGCTGGAACACTGAAGCTTTCTTT.

This chain connects TRBV30 to TRBJ1-2; a possible D gene is TRBD1 (6 bases). The V end lost 8 bases, the J end lost 2 bases, and 15 bases lay between the germline ends. Germline CDR1 is GTSNPN and CDR2 is SVGIG (reference sequence). The CDR3 loop spans 13 amino acids. The CDR3 DNA is TGTGCCGGGCCTAGGACAGAAAACTATGGCTACACCTTC. It yields the protein CAGPRTENYGYTF.

This chain uses TRBV12-3 or TRBV12-4 with TRBJ2-2; the D is unclear. The CDR3 consists of 17 residues. V lost 7 bases to trimming and J lost 2 bases, with 20 bases between them. The CDR3 DNA follows: TGTGCCAGCAATCCAAGGCGGAGAACTGGTAACACCGGGGAGCTGTTTTTT. Protein sequence: CASNPRRRTGNTGELFF.

This clonotype was seen repeatedly, ten times or more. The gene calls are TRBV7-2 and TRBJ2-1, with D perhaps assigned TRBD1 or TRBD2 (5 bases each). CDR1 SGHTA and CDR2 FQGNSA come from the germline V gene. Trimming stripped 5 bases from V and 12 bases from J, with 17 bases between. The CDR3 loop spans 13 amino acids. CDR3 nucleotides: TGTGCCAGCAGCGGGCTAGCCGGGACCGCGCAGTTCTTC. Residues: CASSGLAGTAQFF.